Included here is one T cell receptor (beta chain) sequence, with context. The same CDR3 arises from other DNA sequences in this sample as well. The CDR3 runs to 15 residues. Germline loops: CDR1 ENHRY, CDR2 SYGVKD. Losses at the gene ends were 3 bases for V and 3 bases for J; bases not matched to a gene: 4. This sample is drawn from a study of T cell changes during pregnancy in multiple sclerosis. Generated by immunoSEQ multiplex PCR, the TCRdb table keeps only in-frame clones and is missing some. The table lists 60,000 to 70,000 clones, around 90% of them singletons. J is TRBJ2-3 and V is TRBV10-3, with 9 bases that match TRBD1. The receptor was isolated from a female donor in good health, enrolled as a control in a pregnancy study. Material: peripheral blood, obtained in the third trimester of pregnancy. The CDR3 DNA reads as TGTGCCATCAGTGACGCCGGGACAGGGACAGATACGCAGTATTTT. It encodes CAISDAGTGTDTQYF.